The clone carrying this T cell receptor (beta chain) has only one observation. The sample comes from a study of shared clonotypes between healthy human individuals. Study background: Each donor's CD4 naive and CD4 memory cells filled three plates apiece, CD8 naive two, and CD8 memory one.

Here immunoSEQ multiplex PCR was the method, and the copy in TCRdb shows in-frame clones only, minus some. Of some 360,000 clones in the sample, more than 60% were seen once. V lost 2 bases and J lost 10, with 9 bases in between. Germline loops: CDR1 PRHDT, CDR2 FYEKMQ (reference sequence). This CDR3 is built from 13 residues. The chain employs TRBV13 and TRBJ1-6, with D possibly matching TRBD1 (5 bases). The clonotype originates from a man aged 25 to 40 in good health. Source material: memory CD4+ T cells sorted from blood. Specified subset: CD45RA-negative fraction. CDR3 loop: CASSLPGYSPLHF. The CDR3 DNA reads as TGTGCCAGCAGCTTACCAGGGTACTCACCCCTCCACTTT.